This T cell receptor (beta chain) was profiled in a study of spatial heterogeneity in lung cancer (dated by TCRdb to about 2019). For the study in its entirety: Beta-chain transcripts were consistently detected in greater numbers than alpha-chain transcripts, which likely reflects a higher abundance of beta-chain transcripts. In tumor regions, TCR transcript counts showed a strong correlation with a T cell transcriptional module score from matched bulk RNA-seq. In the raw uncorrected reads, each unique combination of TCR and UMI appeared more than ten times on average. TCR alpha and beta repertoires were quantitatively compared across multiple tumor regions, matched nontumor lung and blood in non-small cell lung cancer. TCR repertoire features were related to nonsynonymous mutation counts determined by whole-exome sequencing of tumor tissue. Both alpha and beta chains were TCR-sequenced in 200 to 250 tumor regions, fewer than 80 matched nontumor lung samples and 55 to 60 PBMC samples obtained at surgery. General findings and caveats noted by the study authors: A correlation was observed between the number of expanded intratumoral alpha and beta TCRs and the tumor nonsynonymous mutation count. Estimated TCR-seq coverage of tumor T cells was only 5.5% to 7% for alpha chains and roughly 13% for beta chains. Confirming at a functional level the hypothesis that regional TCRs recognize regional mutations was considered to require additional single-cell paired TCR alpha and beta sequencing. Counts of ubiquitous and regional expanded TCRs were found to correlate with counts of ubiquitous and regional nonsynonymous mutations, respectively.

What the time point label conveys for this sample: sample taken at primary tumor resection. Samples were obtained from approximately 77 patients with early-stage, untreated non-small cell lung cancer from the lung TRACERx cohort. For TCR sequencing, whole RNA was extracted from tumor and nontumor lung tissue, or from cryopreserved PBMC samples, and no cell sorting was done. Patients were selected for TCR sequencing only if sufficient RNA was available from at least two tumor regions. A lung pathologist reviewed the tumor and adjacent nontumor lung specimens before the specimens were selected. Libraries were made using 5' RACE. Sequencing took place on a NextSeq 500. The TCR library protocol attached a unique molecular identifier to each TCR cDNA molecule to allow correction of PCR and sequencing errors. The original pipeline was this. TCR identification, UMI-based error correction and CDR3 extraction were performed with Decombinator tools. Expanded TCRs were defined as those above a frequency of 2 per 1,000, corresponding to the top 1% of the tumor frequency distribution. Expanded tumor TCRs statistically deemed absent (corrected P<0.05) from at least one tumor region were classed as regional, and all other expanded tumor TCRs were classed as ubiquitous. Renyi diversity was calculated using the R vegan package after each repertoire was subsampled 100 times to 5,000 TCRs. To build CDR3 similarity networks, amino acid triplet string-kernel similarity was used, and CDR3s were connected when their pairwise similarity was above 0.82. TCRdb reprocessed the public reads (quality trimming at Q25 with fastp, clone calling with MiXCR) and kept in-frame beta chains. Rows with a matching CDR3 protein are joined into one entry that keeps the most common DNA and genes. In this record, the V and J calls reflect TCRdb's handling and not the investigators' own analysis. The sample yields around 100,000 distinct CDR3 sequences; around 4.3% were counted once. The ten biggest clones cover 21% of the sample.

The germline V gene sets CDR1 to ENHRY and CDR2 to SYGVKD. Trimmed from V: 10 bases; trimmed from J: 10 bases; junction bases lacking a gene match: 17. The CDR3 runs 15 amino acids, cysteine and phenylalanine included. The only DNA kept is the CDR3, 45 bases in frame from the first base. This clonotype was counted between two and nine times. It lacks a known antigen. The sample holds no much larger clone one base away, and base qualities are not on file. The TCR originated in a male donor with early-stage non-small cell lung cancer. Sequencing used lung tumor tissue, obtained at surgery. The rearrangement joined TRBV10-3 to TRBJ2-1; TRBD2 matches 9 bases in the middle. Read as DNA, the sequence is TGTGCCACCGCGCCCAGGACTAGCGTGGGCCTGGAGCAGTTCTTC. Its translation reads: CATAPRTSVGLEQFF.